One and the same sample provided the 7 T cell receptor beta chains below, sequenced in a study of regulatory T cells in long-lasting Graves disease. The authors built TCR beta libraries using iRepertoire HTBI primers and Arm-PCR of CDR3 regions. TCRdb processed the multiplex PCR reads anew with MiXCR; each CDR3 protein has one entry. Of hundreds of thousands of distinct CDR3 sequences detected, 15% to 20% appear once; the ten largest clones hold less than 45%. The time point denotes: newly diagnosed GD, antithyroid drugs for less than 3 months. The TCR library used RNA extracted from PBMCs. Sample: peripheral blood mononuclear cells (PBMCs), taken at new diagnosis, from a patient treated with antithyroid drugs. These receptors all come from a female donor with Graves disease.

This clonotype was detected many times. The V and J genes are TRBV7-2 and TRBJ2-7; tentative D call: TRBD1 (6 bases). Trimming cost V 7 bases and J 0 bases, with 19 bases left between them. This CDR3 is built from 16 residues. Germline CDR1 and CDR2: SGHTA and FQGNSA. The CDR3 DNA reads as TGTGCCAGCACCCATCAGTGGGGACAACTCTCCTACGAGCAGTACTTC. Translating it yields CASTHQWGQLSYEQYF.

This clonotype has ten or more counts. This rearrangement joins TRBV3-1 to TRBJ2-3, with D possibly being TRBD1 (5 bases). This CDR3 is built from 14 residues. The germline gives CDR1 LGHDT, CDR2 YNNKEL (reference sequence). Trimming removed 4 bases from V and 2 bases from J, with 10 bases in between. The CDR3 reads CASSLGHPTDTQYF. As DNA, the CDR3 is TGTGCCAGCAGCCTAGGACACCCCACAGATACGCAGTATTTT.

This clonotype was seen many times. V gene TRBV29-1 combines with J gene TRBJ2-3, with 8 positions matching TRBD2. In germline, CDR1 is SQVTM, CDR2 ANQGSEA. The CDR3 covers 14 residues. V lost 1 base to trimming and J lost 6 bases; unmatched junction nucleotides: 6. The CDR3 DNA sequence: TGCAGCGTTGAAGCGGGGGGGAATCCCGATACGCAGTATTTT. Protein: CSVEAGGNPDTQYF.

Comments on this clonotype: Being one base from a much bigger clone, this may be a read error. The CDR3 region is CASSWENTEAFF. The DNA of the CDR3 is TGTGCCAGCAGCTGGGAGAACACTGAAGCTTTCTTT. The chain joins TRBV7-9 to TRBJ1-1; D gene ambiguous. V lost 4 bases, J lost 1 base, and 4 bases lay in between. The CDR3 covers 12 residues. Germline CDR1 SEHNR, CDR2 FQNEAQ (reference sequence). Full variable domain (outside the CDR3, taken from reference TRBV7-9 and TRBJ1-1): DTGVSQNPRHKITKRGQNVTFRCDPISEHNRLYWYRQTLGQGPEFLTYFQNEAQLEKSRLLSDRFSAERPKGSFSTLEIQRTEQGDSAMYLCASSWENTEAFFGQGTRLTVV.

Comment on this clonotype: A far larger clone is off by one base, so a read error is likely. The chain uses TRBV11-2 and TRBJ2-5; TRBD2 agrees at 8 bases. The better agreement between TRBJ2-1 and the DNA end casts doubt on the J call. The CDR3 has 16 amino acids. The germline V gene has CDR1 SGHAT and CDR2 FQNNGV. The CDR3 loop is CASSLEAGVVYYEQFF. The CDR3 nucleotides are TGTGCCAGCAGCTTAGAAGCGGGAGTAGTGTACTACGAGCAGTTCTTC.

This clonotype showed up just a few times. V and J are TRBV11-3 and TRBJ2-2; TRBD1 might be the D (5 bases). The CDR3 is made up of 15 amino acids. The germline V gene encodes CDR1 SGHNT and CDR2 YENEEA. Deletions cut 1 base from V and 6 bases from J, with 12 bases between. In DNA form, the CDR3 reads TGTGCCAGCAGCTTAGCGGCAGGGTGGTCCGGGGAGCTGTTTTTT. It codes for CASSLAAGWSGELFF.

On this clonotype itself: A read error is the likely source, as a far larger clone sits one nucleotide away. The chain couples TRBV11-3 to TRBJ1-6, with 7 bases matching TRBD1. The CDR3 extends over 16 amino acids. Looked up from germline, CDR1 is SGHNT and CDR2 is YENEEA. The V gene end was trimmed by 0 bases and the J gene end by 6 bases; junction bases not matched to a gene: 5. Written as DNA, the CDR3 is TGTGCCAGCAGCTTAGATTCGGGACAGATTAATTCACCCCTCCACTTT. Translating gives CASSLDSGQINSPLHF.